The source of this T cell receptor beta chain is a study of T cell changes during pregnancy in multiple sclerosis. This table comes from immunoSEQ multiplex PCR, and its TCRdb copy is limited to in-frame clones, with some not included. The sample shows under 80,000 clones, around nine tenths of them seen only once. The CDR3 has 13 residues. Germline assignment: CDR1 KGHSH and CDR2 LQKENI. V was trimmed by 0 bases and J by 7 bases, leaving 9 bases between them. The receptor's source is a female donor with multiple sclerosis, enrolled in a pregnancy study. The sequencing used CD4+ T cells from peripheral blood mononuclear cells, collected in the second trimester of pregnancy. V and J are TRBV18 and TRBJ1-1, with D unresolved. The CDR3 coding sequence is TGTGCCAGCTCACCACCGCGGCCGAATGAAGCTTTCTTT. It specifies CASSPPRPNEAFF.